The rows below give T cell receptor beta chains drawn from one sample of a study of control samples from healthy donors and cancer patients. Clones were read by immunoSEQ multiplex PCR, and TCRdb kept only the in-frame ones, dropping some. The table lists approximately 140,000 clones, less than 95% of them singletons. The specimen was blood. All receptors come from a man aged 18-30 years in good health. The CDR3 runs from the conserved cysteine through the conserved F or W. The D gene is left open where the match is weak. Rows give clone size only sometimes, using once, few, many, or a class for an expanded clone.

j_call	clone_size	v_call	d_call	cdr3_nt	cdr3_aa
TRBJ1-3	NA	TRBV5-6	NA	TGTGCCAGCAGCTTGAGAGACAGCTCTGGAAACACCATATATTTT	CASSLRDSSGNTIYF
TRBJ2-3	NA	TRBV5-1	NA	TGCGCCAGCAGCTCCAAGAATCTACCGGGGGGCACAGATACGCAGTATTTT	CASSSKNLPGGTDTQYF
TRBJ1-4	NA	TRBV28	NA	TGTGCCAGCAGTTTATTTAGATCGGGGGCAACTAATGAAAAACTGTTTTTT	CASSLFRSGATNEKLFF
TRBJ1-5	once	TRBV30	NA	TGTGCCTGGAGTGCCCGGGGGAGTCAGCCCCAGCATTTT	CAWSARGSQPQHF
TRBJ1-6	NA	TRBV2	NA	TGTGCCAGCAGTGACGGTCGGGCAGGGGCCTCTAATTCACCCCTCCACTTT	CASSDGRAGASNSPLHF
TRBJ2-5	NA	TRBV5-1	NA	TGCGCCAGCAGCAAGCGAACTAGTGAGGGAACGGGGACCCAGTACTTC	CASSKRTSEGTGTQYF
TRBJ1-3	few	TRBV3-1/TRBV3-2	NA	TGTGCCAGCAGCTCCAGCCCCGCCCAGGGAAGGGACACCATATATTTT	CASSSSPAQGRDTIYF
TRBJ1-6	NA	TRBV4-1	TRBD1	TGCGCCAGCAGCCAAGATCCGGGACAGTTTAATTCACCCCTCCACTTT	CASSQDPGQFNSPLHF
TRBJ2-7	NA	TRBV5-1	NA	TGCGCCAGCAGCCCCTCGGGGGTTACCTACGAGCAGTACTTC	CASSPSGVTYEQYF
TRBJ1-1	NA	TRBV4-1	TRBD1	TGCGCCAGCAGCCAACCGACAGGGGTTCAGTCTTTCTTT	CASSQPTGVQSFF
TRBJ2-1	NA	TRBV7-9	NA	TGTGCCAGCAGCATAAACAATGAGCAGTTCTTC	CASSINNEQFF
TRBJ2-7	NA	TRBV5-1	NA	TGCGCCAGCAGCCCCGACGGGGACTACGAGCAGTACTTC	CASSPDGDYEQYF
TRBJ2-3	NA	TRBV7-9	TRBD1	TGTGCCAGCAGCCCCGGGACAGGAGAAGCAGATACGCAGTATTTT	CASSPGTGEADTQYF
TRBJ1-2	NA	TRBV7-2	NA	TGTGCCAGCACCTGGGGGGAAAATGGCTACACCTTC	CASTWGENGYTF
TRBJ1-2	NA	TRBV15	NA	TGTGCCACCAGCAGAGCGAGCGGGGGGGATGGCTACACCTTC	CATSRASGGDGYTF
TRBJ2-3	NA	TRBV18	TRBD1	TGTGCCAGCTCACTTACCGGGACAGTGACTAGCACAGATACGCAGTATTTT	CASSLTGTVTSTDTQYF
TRBJ2-2	NA	TRBV6-1	NA	TGTGCCAGCAGTGAAGAGGACTCAGGGGCCGGGGAGCTGTTTTTT	CASSEEDSGAGELFF
TRBJ2-7	NA	TRBV18	NA	TGTGCCAGCTCACCCAGGGGGGAGGGGTCGCTCTACGAGCAGTACTTC	CASSPRGEGSLYEQYF